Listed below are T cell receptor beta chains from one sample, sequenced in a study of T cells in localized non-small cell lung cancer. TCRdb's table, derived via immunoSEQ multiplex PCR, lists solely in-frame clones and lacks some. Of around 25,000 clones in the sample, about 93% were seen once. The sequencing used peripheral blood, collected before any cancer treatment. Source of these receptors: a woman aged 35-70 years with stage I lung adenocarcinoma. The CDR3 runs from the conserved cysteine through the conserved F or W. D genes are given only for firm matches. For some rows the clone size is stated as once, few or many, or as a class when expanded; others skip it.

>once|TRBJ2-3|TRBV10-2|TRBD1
CASIPSRTGGADTQYF
TGCGCCAGCATCCCCTCCCGGACAGGGGGCGCAGATACGCAGTATTTT
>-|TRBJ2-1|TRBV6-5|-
CASSYSKWISVNEIVF
TGTGCCAGCAGTTACTCTAAATGGATTAGCGTCAATGAGATAGTCTTC
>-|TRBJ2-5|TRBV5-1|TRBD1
CASSSGQGRETQYF
TGCGCCAGCAGCTCAGGACAGGGGAGGGAGACCCAGTACTTC
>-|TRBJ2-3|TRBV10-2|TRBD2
CASSDGGRGDTQYF
TGCGCCAGCAGTGACGGCGGGAGGGGAGATACGCAGTATTTT
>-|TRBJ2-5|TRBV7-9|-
CASSFRQETQYF
TGTGCCAGCAGCTTCCGCCAAGAGACCCAGTACTTC
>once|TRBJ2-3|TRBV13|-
CASSLTGLSTDTQYF
TGTGCCAGCAGCTTAACAGGGCTGAGCACAGATACGCAGTATTTT
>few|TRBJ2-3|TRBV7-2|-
CASSNPITTDTQYF
TGTGCCAGCAGCAACCCCATCACCACAGATACGCAGTATTTT
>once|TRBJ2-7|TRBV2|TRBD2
CASSERAGGGYEQYF
TGTGCCAGCAGTGAACGAGCGGGAGGAGGATACGAGCAGTACTTC
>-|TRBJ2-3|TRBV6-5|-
CASSYTPKSRTVRYF
TGTGCCAGCAGTTACACCCCGAAGTCTAGAACCGTTCGGTATTTT
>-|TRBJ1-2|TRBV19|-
CASSILDSFSGGYTF
TGTGCCAGTAGTATACTGGACAGCTTCTCGGGGGGCTACACCTTC
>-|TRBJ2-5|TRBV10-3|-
CAISVAGETQYF
TGTGCCATCAGTGTTGCGGGAGAGACCCAGTACTTC
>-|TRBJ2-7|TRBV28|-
CASFPEGTSYEQYF
TGTGCCAGCTTCCCCGAAGGAACATCCTACGAGCAGTACTTC
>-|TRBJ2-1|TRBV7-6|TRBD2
CASSLWVSSGRAEQFF
TGTGCCAGCAGCTTATGGGTTTCGAGCGGGAGGGCTGAGCAGTTCTTC
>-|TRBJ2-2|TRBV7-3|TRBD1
CASRDGTAGELFF
TGTGCCAGCAGAGACGGGACAGCCGGGGAGCTGTTTTTT
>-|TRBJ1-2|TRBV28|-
CASSRFSVDGYTF
TGTGCCAGCAGCCGCTTTTCCGTGGATGGCTACACCTTC
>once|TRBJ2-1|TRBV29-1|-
CSARGWQGSYNEQFF
TGCAGCGCCCGAGGCTGGCAGGGGTCCTACAATGAGCAGTTCTTC
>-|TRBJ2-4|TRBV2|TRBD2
CASSREGHLAKNIQYF
TGTGCCAGCAGTCGGGAGGGACACTTAGCCAAAAACATTCAGTACTTC
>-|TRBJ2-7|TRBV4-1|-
CASSQGGGGIYEQYF
TGCGCCAGCAGCCAAGGCGGAGGGGGCATCTACGAGCAGTACTTC
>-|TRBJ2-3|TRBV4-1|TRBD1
CASSQERGRDTQYF
TGCGCCAGCAGCCAAGAAAGGGGGCGAGATACGCAGTATTTT
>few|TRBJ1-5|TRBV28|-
CASSFPGNSNQPQHF
TGTGCCAGCAGTTTTCCGGGGAATAGCAATCAGCCCCAGCATTTT
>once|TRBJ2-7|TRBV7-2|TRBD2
CASSRTSGAYEQYF
TGTGCCAGCAGCCGTACTAGCGGGGCCTACGAGCAGTACTTC
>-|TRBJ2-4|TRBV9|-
CASSFTGHKGNIQYF
TGTGCCAGCAGCTTTACAGGGCATAAGGGAAACATTCAGTACTTC